Included here is one TCR beta chain sequence, with context. This entry is derived from a study of blood T cell repertoires in COVID-19. Across the study: The United States, Italy and Spain were the sources of the acute and convalescent COVID-19 samples. In each case, the material was cDNA or gDNA derived from T cells, B-cell-depleted T cells, or PBMCs.

The CDR3 contains 17 residues. V lost 0 bases and J lost 1, with 13 bases in between. Germline V lookup: CDR1 SGHDT, CDR2 YYEEEE. How the authors handled the data: For nucleated cells, counts were estimated from reference gene primer amplification. The table came from immunoSEQ multiplex PCR; TCRdb's copy has only in-frame clones and leaves some out. The V and J calls and clone size come from that table; D and trimming were worked out from the DNA. The sample lists around 100,000 clones; 80% were seen once. This chain links TRBV5-6 with TRBJ1-4; tentatively, D is TRBD1 (5 bases). Sequencing input: peripheral blood. The receptor comes from a man aged 65-85 years with active or convalescent COVID-19. In nucleotides, the CDR3 is TGTGCCAGCAGCTTGGAAATAGGGGAAATAACTAATGAAAAACTGTTTTTT. Its protein product is CASSLEIGEITNEKLFF. Filled out from reference TRBV5-6 and TRBJ1-4, the complete variable domain reads DAGVTQSPTHLIKTRGQQVTLRCSPKSGHDTVSWYQQALGQGPQFIFQYYEEEERQRGNFPDRFSGHQFPNYSSELNVNALLLGDSALYLCASSLEIGEITNEKLFFGSGTQLSVL.